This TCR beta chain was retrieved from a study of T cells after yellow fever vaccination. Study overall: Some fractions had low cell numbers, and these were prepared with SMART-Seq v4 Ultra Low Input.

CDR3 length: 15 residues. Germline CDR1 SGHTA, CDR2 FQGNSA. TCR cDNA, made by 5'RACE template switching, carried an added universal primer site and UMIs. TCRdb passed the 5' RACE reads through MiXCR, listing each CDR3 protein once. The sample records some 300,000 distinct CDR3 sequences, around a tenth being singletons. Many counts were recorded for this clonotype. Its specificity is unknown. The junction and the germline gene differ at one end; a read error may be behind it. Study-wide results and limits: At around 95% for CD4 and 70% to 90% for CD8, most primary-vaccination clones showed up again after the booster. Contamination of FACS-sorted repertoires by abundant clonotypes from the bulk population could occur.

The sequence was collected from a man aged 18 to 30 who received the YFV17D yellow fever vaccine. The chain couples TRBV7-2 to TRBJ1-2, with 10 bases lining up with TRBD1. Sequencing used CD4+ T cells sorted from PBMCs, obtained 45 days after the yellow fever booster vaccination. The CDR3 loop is CASSLGTGVQYGYTF. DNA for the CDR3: TGTGCCAGCAGTTTAGGGACAGGGGTTCAGTATGGCTACACCTTC.